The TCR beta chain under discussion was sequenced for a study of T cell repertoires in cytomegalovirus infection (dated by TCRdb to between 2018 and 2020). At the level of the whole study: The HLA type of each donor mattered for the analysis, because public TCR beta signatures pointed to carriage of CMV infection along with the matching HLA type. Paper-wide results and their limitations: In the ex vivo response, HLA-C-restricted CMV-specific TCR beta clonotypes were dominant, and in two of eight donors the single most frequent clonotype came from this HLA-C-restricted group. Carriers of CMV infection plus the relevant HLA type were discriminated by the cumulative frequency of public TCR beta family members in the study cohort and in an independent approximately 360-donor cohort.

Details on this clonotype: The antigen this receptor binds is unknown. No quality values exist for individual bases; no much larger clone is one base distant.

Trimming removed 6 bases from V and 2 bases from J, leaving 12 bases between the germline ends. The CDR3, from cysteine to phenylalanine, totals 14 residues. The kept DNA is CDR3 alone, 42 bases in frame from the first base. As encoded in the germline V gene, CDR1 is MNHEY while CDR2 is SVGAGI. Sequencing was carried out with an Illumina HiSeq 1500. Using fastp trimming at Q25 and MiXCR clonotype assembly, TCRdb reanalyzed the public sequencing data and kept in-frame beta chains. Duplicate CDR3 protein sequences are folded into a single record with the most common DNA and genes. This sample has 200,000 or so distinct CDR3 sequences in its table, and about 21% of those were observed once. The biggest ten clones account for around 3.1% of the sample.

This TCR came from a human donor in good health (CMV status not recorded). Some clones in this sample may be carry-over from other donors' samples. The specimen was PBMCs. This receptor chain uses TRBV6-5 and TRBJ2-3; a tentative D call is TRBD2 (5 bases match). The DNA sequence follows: TGTGCCAGCAGCCTTAGCCGGGACACAGATACGCAGTATTTT. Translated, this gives CASSLSRDTDTQYF.